A single sample gave rise to the 4 T cell receptor beta chains below, sequenced in a study of graft-versus-host responses after intestinal transplantation (dated by TCRdb to the early 2020s). The library was built by means of the immunoSEQ multiplex PCR assay. TCRdb retrieved this table from immuneACCESS and kept in-frame rearrangements only. Not all clones are present; in checked studies, unresolved V genes account for under half, and no reason is known for the remainder. A total of roughly 97,000 clones appear in this sample, 80% to 95% of them only once. In total, the top ten clones hold roughly 15% of the sample. The sample consisted of PBMCs, taken 450 to 460 days after intestinal transplant. The receptors here all came from a human patient who received an intestinal transplant, so some T cells may come from the graft donor.

The chain couples TRBV7-3 to TRBJ1-1; D ambiguous. The CDR3 is 13 residues long. The V end lost 3 bases, the J end lost 1 base, and 6 bases lay between the germline ends. CDR1 is SGHTA, CDR2 FQGTGA, per germline. This CDR3 reads CASSFDGNTEAFF. As DNA, the CDR3 is TGTGCCAGCAGCTTCGACGGGAACACTGAAGCTTTCTTT.

This chain connects TRBV7-8 to TRBJ1-2; unclear D gene. The CDR3 loop spans 15 amino acids. Germline CDR1 SGHVS, CDR2 FQNEAQ. V was pared by 5 bases and J by 0 bases, with 13 bases between. CDR3 loop: CASSPNSVPNYGYTF. The CDR3 DNA is TGTGCCAGCAGCCCCAACTCGGTACCTAACTATGGCTACACCTTC.

The chain carries TRBV5-5 and TRBJ1-1, with D hard to call. Germline lookup yields CDR1 SGHKS and CDR2 YYEKEE (reference sequence). The CDR3 sequence is 12 residues long. V lost 4 bases and J 3 bases, leaving 7 bases between the germline ends. The CDR3 spells CASSPAYTEAFF. In DNA, the CDR3 is TGTGCCAGCAGCCCCGCATACACTGAAGCTTTCTTT.

The chain links TRBV5-1 to TRBJ1-1, with 7 bases matching TRBD1. The J segment lost 1 base and the V segment lost 4 bases, leaving 4 bases of the junction unmatched. CDR3 size: 14 residues. Germline V CDR1 and CDR2: SGHRS, YFSETQ. The CDR3 DNA is TGCGCCAGCAGCCCGGGACAGAGGAACACTGAAGCTTTCTTT. The encoded protein is CASSPGQRNTEAFF.